The rows below give T cell receptor beta chains drawn from one sample of a study of beta chain features in type 1 diabetes. Profiling relied on immunoSEQ multiplex PCR, and the TCRdb table lists in-frame clones only, not all of them. The sample lists 500,000 to 850,000 clones; 11% to 15% were seen once. Sequenced: naive CD4+ T cells from blood. These receptors came from a man between 18 and 35 years old with type 1 diabetes. Both conserved end residues are part of each CDR3. A D gene is named only where the DNA matches it firmly. Where a row states a size, it is once, few, many or the class of an expanded clone; other rows omit it.

j_call d_call v_call clone_size cdr3_aa cdr3_nt
TRBJ2-3 - TRBV6-1 few CASSERERGTDTQYF TGTGCCAGCAGTGAACGGGAGCGAGGGACAGATACGCAGTATTTT
TRBJ1-5 - TRBV25-1 few CASSGTGQPQHF TGTGCCAGCAGTGGGACTGGTCAGCCCCAGCATTTT
TRBJ2-5 TRBD2 TRBV5-4 - CASSLETSGRAGTQYF TGTGCCAGCAGCTTGGAGACTAGCGGGAGGGCCGGGACCCAGTACTTC
TRBJ2-1 TRBD2 TRBV7-6 - CASSLDQAGAGPNEQFF TGTGCCAGCAGCTTAGACCAGGCTGGAGCGGGGCCTAATGAGCAGTTCTTC
TRBJ2-6 - TRBV5-6 few CASSLDSGANVLTF TGTGCCAGCAGCTTGGACTCTGGGGCCAACGTCCTGACTTTC
TRBJ2-7 TRBD2 TRBV7-2 - CASRETSGSFYEQYF TGTGCCAGCAGGGAAACTAGCGGGAGTTTCTACGAGCAGTACTTC
TRBJ2-2 - TRBV10-3 - CAMAENTGELFF TGTGCCATGGCGGAAAACACCGGGGAGCTGTTTTTT
TRBJ2-1 TRBD1 TRBV25-1 - CASSARDRGYNEQFF TGTGCCAGCAGTGCCCGGGACAGGGGCTACAATGAGCAGTTCTTC
TRBJ1-2 - TRBV4-3 few CASSQDLGVANYGYTF TGCGCCAGCAGCCAAGACTTGGGGGTAGCGAACTATGGCTACACCTTC
TRBJ1-2 - TRBV5-4 - CASSPDTDHYGYTF TGTGCCAGCAGCCCCGACACAGATCACTATGGCTACACCTTC
TRBJ1-1 - TRBV6-1 - CATSQRMNTEAFF TGTGCCACTTCCCAACGGATGAACACTGAAGCTTTCTTT
TRBJ1-6 - TRBV7-2 few CASSLGVGGTDLHF TGTGCCAGCAGCCTTGGGGTTGGGGGCACGGACCTCCACTTT
TRBJ2-5 TRBD2 TRBV5-1 - CASSLISGREETQYF TGCGCCAGCAGCTTGATCTCGGGGAGGGAAGAGACCCAGTACTTC
TRBJ1-5 TRBD1 TRBV7-2 few CASSLTGTGDQPQHF TGTGCCAGCAGTCTGACCGGGACAGGGGATCAGCCCCAGCATTTT
TRBJ2-1 - TRBV12-5 few CASGMGSSYNEQFF TGTGCTAGTGGTATGGGGTCTTCCTACAATGAGCAGTTCTTC
TRBJ2-2 TRBD2 TRBV11-2 few CASVQREVRTGELFF TGTGCCAGCGTTCAGCGGGAGGTCCGCACCGGGGAGCTGTTTTTT
TRBJ2-5 - TRBV29-1 - CSVGGVQETQYF TGCAGCGTTGGGGGGGTCCAAGAGACCCAGTACTTC
TRBJ2-2 - TRBV30 - CAWSSGRHSGELFF TGTGCCTGGAGTTCGGGACGGCATAGCGGGGAGCTGTTTTTT
TRBJ2-7 - TRBV6-5 - CASSKDRGQYEQYF TGTGCCAGCAGCAAAGACAGAGGGCAGTACGAGCAGTACTTC
TRBJ2-1 TRBD2 TRBV5-1 - CASSFYSGISVGNEQFF TGCGCCAGCAGCTTCTATAGCGGGATATCAGTTGGCAATGAGCAGTTCTTC
TRBJ2-5 - TRBV27 few CASSSPPEAGSKETQYF TGTGCCAGCAGTTCGCCCCCTGAGGCAGGGAGTAAAGAGACCCAGTACTTC
TRBJ2-1 - TRBV30 - CAGHEASSYNEQFF TGTGCCGGGCACGAGGCGTCCTCCTACAATGAGCAGTTCTTC
TRBJ2-7 - TRBV27 few CASSLTIPSHEQYF TGTGCCAGCAGTTTAACTATCCCTAGCCACGAGCAGTACTTC
TRBJ2-1 TRBD2 TRBV30 few CAWSRRLAGGLVKQFF TGTGCCTGGAGTAGGCGACTAGCGGGAGGGCTAGTAAAGCAGTTCTTC
TRBJ2-3 TRBD1 TRBV28 - CASSLGWGRGLTDTQYF TGTGCCAGCAGTTTAGGATGGGGCAGGGGGCTCACAGATACGCAGTATTTT
TRBJ2-7 - TRBV5-5 few CASSPGASGAYEQYF TGTGCCAGCAGCCCGGGTGCCTCCGGGGCCTACGAGCAGTACTTC
TRBJ1-4 - TRBV2 few CASSLEGGLFF TGTGCCAGCAGCTTGGAGGGCGGACTGTTTTTT